This T cell receptor (beta chain) was retrieved from a study of T cell responses to AZD1222 COVID-19 vaccine. About the study: Second-dose intervals of approximately 4 or approximately 12 weeks were pooled. Study-level points and caveats: Possibly, clonal diversity was underestimated; donors were largely white British and included more females. Repertoire sampling was restricted to post-peak T cell response timepoints. Baseline serostatus was positive in only a handful of AZD1222 recipients.

This CDR3 contains 14 residues. Germline CDR1 MGHRA, CDR2 YSYEKL. V lost 4 bases and J lost 4, with 13 bases in between. Assay used: immunoSEQ multiplex PCR; TCRdb lists only in-frame clones, some missing. The sample holds fewer than 150,000 clones, around 87% seen once. For this clone: The antigen is unknown.

The chain links TRBV4-1 to TRBJ1-1; D might be TRBD1 (5 bases). The sequence came from an adult in good health. The specimen was peripheral blood, collected on day 0 of AZD1222 vaccination. CDR3 in DNA: TGCGCCAGCAGCCCCCGTGGGGCAGGCACTGAAGCTTTCTTT. This gives the protein CASSPRGAGTEAFF.